This T cell receptor (beta chain) was sequenced during a study of cytomegalovirus exposure and HLA in healthy donors. Study-wide results and caveats: Reportedly, fewer N-insertions than the roughly 690-donor mean appeared in an Asian-associated ancestry cluster in a later analysis. The study assumed roughly uniform donor sequencing depth for presence/absence analyses.

When sampled, the donors appeared nominally healthy, though they likely had unrecorded immune exposures. The PCR had 60 Vbeta and 13 Jbeta primers. The assay was immunoSEQ multiplex PCR, and TCRdb's table has in-frame clones only and misses some. The sample includes about 140,000 clones, 80% to 90% seen only once; the top ten take roughly 4%. This CDR3 region has 15 residues. Trimming removed 4 bases from V and 1 base from J, with 12 bases in between. Germline loops: CDR1 SGHRS, CDR2 YFSETQ. As concerns this clone: Antigen: not known.

This chain uses TRBV5-1 with TRBJ1-3; a possible D gene is TRBD1 (5 bases). The TCR sequence derives from a middle-aged woman in good health and CMV-seropositive. Sequenced input: PBMCs. CDR3 sequence: CASSQNAGSGNTIYF. The CDR3 bases are TGCGCCAGCAGCCAGAATGCAGGGTCTGGAAACACCATATATTTT.